The sequence of this TCR beta chain was determined in a study of shared clonotypes between healthy human individuals. Whole-study results and caveats: Incomplete sequencing of sorted subsets was indicated by rarefaction despite large depth. Apart from blood, nothing was sampled; tissue repertoires likely differ.

As for this clone: No antigen is known for it.

There are 14 residues in the CDR3. Germline loops: CDR1 WSHSY, CDR2 SAAADI. CD45RO-negative CD8 cells positively selected for CCR7 made up the naive population, which excluded terminally differentiated effector memory CD45RA+ cells. Genomic DNA from each subset was divided evenly over several immunoSEQ plates. Using 200 ng DNA, about 30,000 T cell genomes, the sorted-subset replicate PCRs were run. Assay used: immunoSEQ multiplex PCR; TCRdb lists only in-frame clones, some missing. The sample holds approximately 600,000 clones; approximately 96% are singletons and the top ten take approximately 0.11%.

The receptor was derived from a woman aged 25 to 39 in good health. The sequencing input was naive CD8+ T cells sorted from blood. The V and J genes are TRBV10-2 and TRBJ2-5, with 9 bases that match TRBD2. The J call may be faulty, since TRBJ2-7 better matches the DNA end. The CDR3 spells CASSQLAGLYEQYF. As DNA, the CDR3 is TGCGCCAGCAGTCAGCTAGCGGGGCTCTACGAGCAGTACTTC.